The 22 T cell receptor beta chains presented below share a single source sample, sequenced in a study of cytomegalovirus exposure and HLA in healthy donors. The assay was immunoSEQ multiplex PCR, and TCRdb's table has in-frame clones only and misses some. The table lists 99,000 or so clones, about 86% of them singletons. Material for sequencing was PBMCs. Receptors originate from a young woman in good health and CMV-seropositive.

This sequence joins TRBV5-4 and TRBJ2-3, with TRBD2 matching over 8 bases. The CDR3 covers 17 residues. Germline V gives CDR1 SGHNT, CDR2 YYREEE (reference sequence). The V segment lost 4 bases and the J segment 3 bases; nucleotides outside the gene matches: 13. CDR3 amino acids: CASSLRSGGFVTDTQYF. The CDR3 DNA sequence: TGTGCCAGCAGCCTACGGTCGGGGGGGTTTGTGACAGATACGCAGTATTTT.

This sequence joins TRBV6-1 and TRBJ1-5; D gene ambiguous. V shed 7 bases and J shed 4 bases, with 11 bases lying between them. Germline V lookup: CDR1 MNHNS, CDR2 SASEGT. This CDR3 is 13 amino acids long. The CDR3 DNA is TGTGCCAGCATGCCAGGCCCGAATCAGCCCCAGCATTTT. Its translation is CASMPGPNQPQHF.

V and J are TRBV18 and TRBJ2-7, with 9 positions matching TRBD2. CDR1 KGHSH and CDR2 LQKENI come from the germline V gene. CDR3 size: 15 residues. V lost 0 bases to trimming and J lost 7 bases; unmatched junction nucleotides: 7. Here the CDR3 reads CASSPPGGSGREQYF. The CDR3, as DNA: TGTGCCAGCTCACCACCCGGGGGTAGCGGGAGAGAGCAGTACTTC.

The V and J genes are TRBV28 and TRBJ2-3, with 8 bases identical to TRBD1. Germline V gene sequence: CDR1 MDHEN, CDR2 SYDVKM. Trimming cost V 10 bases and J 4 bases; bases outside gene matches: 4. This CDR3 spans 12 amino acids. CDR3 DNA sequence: TGTGCCACCCAGACAGGGGCAGATACGCAGTATTTT. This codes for CATQTGADTQYF.

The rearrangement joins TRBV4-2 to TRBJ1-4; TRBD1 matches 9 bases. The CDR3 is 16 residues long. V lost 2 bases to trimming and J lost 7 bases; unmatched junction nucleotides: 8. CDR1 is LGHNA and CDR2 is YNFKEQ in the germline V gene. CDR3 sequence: CASSQLSDRGREKLFF. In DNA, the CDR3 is TGTGCCAGCAGCCAATTGTCGGACAGGGGTCGTGAAAAACTGTTTTTT.

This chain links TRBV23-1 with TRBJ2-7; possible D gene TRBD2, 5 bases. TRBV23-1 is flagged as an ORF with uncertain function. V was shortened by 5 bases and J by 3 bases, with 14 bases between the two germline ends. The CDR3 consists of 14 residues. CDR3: CASSSRRGIYEQYF. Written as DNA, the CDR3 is TGCGCCAGCAGTTCCCGACGAGGGATCTACGAGCAGTACTTC.

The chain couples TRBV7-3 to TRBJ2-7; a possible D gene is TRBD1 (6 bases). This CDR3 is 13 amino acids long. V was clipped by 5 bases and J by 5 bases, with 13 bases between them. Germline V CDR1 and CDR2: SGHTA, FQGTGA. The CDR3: CASSVSRGNEQYF. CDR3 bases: TGTGCCAGCAGCGTTTCCAGGGGCAACGAGCAGTACTTC.

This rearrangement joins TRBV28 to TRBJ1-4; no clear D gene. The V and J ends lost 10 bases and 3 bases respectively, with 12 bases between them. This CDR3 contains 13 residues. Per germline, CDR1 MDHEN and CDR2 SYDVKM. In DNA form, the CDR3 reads TGTGCCACCTTGGGCAGATCTAATGAAAAACTGTTTTTT. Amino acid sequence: CATLGRSNEKLFF.

The CDR3: CATSGGTRGAEQYF. CDR3 coding DNA: TGTGCCACCAGCGGTGGGACTAGAGGAGCCGAGCAGTACTTC. V and J are TRBV15 and TRBJ2-7, with TRBD2 identical over 8 bases. J lost 6 bases, V lost 5 bases, and 9 bases had no gene match. CDR1 and CDR2 (germline): LNHNV, YYDKDF (reference sequence). The CDR3 extends over 14 amino acids.

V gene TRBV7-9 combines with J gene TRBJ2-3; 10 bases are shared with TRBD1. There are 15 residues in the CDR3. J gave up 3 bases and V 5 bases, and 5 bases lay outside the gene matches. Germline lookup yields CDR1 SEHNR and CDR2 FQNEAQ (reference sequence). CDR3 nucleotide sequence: TGTGCCAGCAGCCACGGACAGGGGGGAACAGATACGCAGTATTTT. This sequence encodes CASSHGQGGTDTQYF.

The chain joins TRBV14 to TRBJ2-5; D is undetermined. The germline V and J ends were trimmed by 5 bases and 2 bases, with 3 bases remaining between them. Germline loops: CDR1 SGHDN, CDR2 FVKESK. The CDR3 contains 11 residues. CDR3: CASSVQETQYF. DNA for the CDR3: TGTGCCAGCAGCGTACAAGAGACCCAGTACTTC.

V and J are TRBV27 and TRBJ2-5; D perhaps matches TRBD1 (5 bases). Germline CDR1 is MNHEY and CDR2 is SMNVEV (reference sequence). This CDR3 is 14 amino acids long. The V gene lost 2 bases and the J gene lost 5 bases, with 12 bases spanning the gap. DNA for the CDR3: TGTGCCAGCAGTTTAAGGGGATTTGGGGAGACCCAGTACTTC. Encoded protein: CASSLRGFGETQYF.

The CDR3 DNA reads TGTGCCAGCAGTGGAATGACAGGGGGAGCGTATCAGCCCCAGCATTTT. Encoded protein: CASSGMTGGAYQPQHF. This chain uses TRBV25-1 with TRBJ1-5; 9 nucleotides line up with TRBD1. The V gene's germline CDR1 is MGHDK and CDR2 SYGVNS. CDR3 length: 16 residues. V was clipped by 4 bases and J by 5 bases; unmatched bases: 9.

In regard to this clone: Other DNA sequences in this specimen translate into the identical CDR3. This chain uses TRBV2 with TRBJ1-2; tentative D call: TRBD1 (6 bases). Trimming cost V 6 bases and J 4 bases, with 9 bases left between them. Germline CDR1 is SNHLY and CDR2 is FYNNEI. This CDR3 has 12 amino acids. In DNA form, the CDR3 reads TGTGCCAGCAGAACAGGGTTCTATGGCTACACCTTC. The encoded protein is CASRTGFYGYTF. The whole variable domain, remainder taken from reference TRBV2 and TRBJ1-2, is EPEVTQTPSHQVTQMGQEVILRCVPISNHLYFYWYRQILGQKVEFLVSFYNNEISEKSEIFDDQFSVERPDGSNFTLKIRSTKLEDSAMYFCASRTGFYGYTFGSGTRLTVV.

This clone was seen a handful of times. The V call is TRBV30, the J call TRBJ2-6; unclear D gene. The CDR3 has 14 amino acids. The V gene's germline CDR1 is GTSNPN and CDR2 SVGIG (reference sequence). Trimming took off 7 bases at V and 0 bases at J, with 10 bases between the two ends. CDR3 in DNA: TGTGCCTCCGACACTGGCTCTGGGGCCAACGTCCTGACTTTC. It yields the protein CASDTGSGANVLTF. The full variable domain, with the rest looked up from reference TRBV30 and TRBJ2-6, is SQTIHQWPATLVQPVGSPLSLECTVEGTSNPNLYWYRQAAGRGLQLLFYSVGIGQISSEVPQNLSASRPQDRQFILSSKKLLLSDSGFYLCASDTGSGANVLTFGAGSRLTVL.

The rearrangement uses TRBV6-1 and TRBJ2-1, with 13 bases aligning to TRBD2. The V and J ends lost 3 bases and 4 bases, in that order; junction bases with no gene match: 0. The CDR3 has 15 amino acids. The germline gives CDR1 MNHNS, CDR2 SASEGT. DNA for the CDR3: TGTGCCAGCAGTGAGGGACTAGCGGGATACAATGAGCAGTTCTTC. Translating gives CASSEGLAGYNEQFF.

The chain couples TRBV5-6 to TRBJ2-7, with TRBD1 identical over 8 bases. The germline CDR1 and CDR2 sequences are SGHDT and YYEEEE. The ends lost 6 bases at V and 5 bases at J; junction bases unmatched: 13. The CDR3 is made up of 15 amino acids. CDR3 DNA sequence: TGTGCCAGCAACTGGGGGGACAGGTCCGTGGACGAGCAGTACTTC. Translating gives CASNWGDRSVDEQYF.

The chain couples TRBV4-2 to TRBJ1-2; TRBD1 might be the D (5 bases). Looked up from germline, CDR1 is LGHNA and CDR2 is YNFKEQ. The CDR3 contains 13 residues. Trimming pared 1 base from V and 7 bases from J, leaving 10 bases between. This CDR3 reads CASSQVRQPGYTF. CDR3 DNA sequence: TGTGCCAGCAGCCAAGTCCGACAGCCTGGCTACACCTTC.

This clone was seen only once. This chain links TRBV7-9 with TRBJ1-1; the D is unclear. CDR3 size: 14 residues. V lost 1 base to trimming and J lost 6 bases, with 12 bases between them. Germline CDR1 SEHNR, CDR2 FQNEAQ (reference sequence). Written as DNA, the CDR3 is TGTGCCAGCAGCTTAGGGTCCAGGCACTCTGAAGCTTTCTTT. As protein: CASSLGSRHSEAFF. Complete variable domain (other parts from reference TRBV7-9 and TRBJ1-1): DTGVSQNPRHKITKRGQNVTFRCDPISEHNRLYWYRQTLGQGPEFLTYFQNEAQLEKSRLLSDRFSAERPKGSFSTLEIQRTEQGDSAMYLCASSLGSRHSEAFFGQGTRLTVV.

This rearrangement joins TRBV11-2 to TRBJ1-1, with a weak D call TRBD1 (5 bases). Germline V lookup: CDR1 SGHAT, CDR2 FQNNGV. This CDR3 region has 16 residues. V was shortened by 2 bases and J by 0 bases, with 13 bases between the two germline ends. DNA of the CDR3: TGTGCCAGCAGCTTACCCCCCCAGGGAATGAACACTGAAGCTTTCTTT. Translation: CASSLPPQGMNTEAFF.

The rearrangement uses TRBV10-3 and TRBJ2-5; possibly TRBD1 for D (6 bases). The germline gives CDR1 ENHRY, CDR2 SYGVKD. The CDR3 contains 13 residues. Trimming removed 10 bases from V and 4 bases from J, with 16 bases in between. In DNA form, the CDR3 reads TGTGCCACGAGTACAGGGATAGGAGAGACCCAGTACTTC. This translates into CATSTGIGETQYF.

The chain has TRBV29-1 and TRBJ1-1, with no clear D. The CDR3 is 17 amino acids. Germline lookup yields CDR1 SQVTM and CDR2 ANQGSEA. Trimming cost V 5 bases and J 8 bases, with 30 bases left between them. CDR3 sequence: CSVLGTPHGEFFREAFF. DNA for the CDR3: TGCAGCGTTCTCGGTACGCCACACGGGGAGTTTTTTAGAGAAGCTTTCTTT. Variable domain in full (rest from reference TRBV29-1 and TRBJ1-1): SAVISQKPSRDICQRGTSLTIQCQVDSQVTMMFWYRQQPGQSLTLIATANQGSEATYESGFVIDKFPISRPNLTFSTLTVSNMSPEDSSIYLCSVLGTPHGEFFREAFFGQGTRLTVV.